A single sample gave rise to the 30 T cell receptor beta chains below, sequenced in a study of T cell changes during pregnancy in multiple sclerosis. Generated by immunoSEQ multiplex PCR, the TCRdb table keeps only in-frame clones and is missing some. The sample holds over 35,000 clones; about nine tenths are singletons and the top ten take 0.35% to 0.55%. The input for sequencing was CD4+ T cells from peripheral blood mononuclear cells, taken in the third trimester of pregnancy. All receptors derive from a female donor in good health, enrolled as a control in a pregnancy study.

The CDR3 loop is CASSGGGLTGEQYF. The CDR3 DNA follows: TGCGCCAGCAGTGGGGGGGGATTGACTGGCGAGCAGTACTTC. This chain uses TRBV10-2 with TRBJ2-7; 7 positions agree with TRBD2. The ends lost 4 bases at V and 6 bases at J; junction bases unmatched: 9. CDR3 length: 14 amino acids. Germline V gene lookup returns CDR1 WSHSY and CDR2 SAAADI.

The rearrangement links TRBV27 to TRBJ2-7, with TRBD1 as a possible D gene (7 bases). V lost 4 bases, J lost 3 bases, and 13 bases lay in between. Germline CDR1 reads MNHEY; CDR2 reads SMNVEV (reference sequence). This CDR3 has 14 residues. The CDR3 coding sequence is TGTGCCAGCAGTTCCAGACAGGGAGGCTACGAGCAGTACTTC. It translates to CASSSRQGGYEQYF.

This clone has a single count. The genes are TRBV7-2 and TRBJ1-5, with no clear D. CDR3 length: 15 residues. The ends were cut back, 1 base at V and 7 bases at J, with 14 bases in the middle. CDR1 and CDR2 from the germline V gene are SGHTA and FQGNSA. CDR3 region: CASSLGPEGGQPQHF. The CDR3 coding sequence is TGTGCCAGCAGCTTAGGTCCGGAGGGAGGGCAGCCCCAGCATTTT.

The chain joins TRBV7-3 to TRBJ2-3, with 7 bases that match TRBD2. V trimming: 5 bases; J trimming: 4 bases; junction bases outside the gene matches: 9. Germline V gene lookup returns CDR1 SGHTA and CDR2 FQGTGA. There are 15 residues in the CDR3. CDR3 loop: CASSSQVAGPDTQYF. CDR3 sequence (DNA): TGTGCCAGCAGCAGCCAGGTAGCGGGCCCAGATACGCAGTATTTT. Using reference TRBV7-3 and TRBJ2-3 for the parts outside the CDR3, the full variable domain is GAGVSQTPSNKVTEKGKYVELRCDPISGHTALYWYRQSLGQGPEFLIYFQGTGAADDSGLPNDRFFAVRPEGSVSTLKIQRTERGDSAVYLCASSSQVAGPDTQYFGPGTRLTVL.

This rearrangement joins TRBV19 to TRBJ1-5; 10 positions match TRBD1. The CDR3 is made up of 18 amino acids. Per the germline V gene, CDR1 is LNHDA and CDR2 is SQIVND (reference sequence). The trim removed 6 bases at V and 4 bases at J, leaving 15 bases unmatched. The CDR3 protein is CASSTAGTGAGHNQPQHF. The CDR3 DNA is TGTGCCAGTAGCACCGCCGGGACAGGGGCTGGGCATAATCAGCCCCAGCATTTT.

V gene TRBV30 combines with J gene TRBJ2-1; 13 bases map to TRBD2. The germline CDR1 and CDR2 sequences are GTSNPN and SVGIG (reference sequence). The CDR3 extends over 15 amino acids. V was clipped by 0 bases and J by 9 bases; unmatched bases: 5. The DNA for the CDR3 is TGTGCCTGGAGTGTCACTAGCGGGGGGGCCGGTGAGCAGTTCTTC. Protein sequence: CAWSVTSGGAGEQFF.

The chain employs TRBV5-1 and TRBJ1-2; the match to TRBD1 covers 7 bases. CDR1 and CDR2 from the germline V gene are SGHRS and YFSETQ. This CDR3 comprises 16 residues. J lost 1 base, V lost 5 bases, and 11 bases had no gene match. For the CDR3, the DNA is TGCGCCAGCAGTTTTACCGGGACAGACCATAACTATGGCTACACCTTC. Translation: CASSFTGTDHNYGYTF.

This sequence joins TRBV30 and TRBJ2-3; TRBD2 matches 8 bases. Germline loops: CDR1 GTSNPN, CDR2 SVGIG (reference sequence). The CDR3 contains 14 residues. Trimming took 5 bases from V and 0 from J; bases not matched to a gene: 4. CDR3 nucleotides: TGTGCCTGGTCCACGGGGGGGAGCACAGATACGCAGTATTTT. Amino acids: CAWSTGGSTDTQYF.

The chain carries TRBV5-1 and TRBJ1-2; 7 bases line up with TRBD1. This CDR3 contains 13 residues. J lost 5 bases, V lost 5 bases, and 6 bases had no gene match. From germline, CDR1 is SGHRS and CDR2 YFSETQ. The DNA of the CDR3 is TGCGCCAGCAGTTACGACAGGGCTTATGGCTACACCTTC. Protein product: CASSYDRAYGYTF. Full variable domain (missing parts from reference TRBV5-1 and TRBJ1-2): KAGVTQTPRYLIKTRGQQVTLSCSPISGHRSVSWYQQTPGQGLQFLFEYFSETQRNKGNFPGRFSGRQFSNSRSEMNVSTLELGDSALYLCASSYDRAYGYTFGSGTRLTVV.

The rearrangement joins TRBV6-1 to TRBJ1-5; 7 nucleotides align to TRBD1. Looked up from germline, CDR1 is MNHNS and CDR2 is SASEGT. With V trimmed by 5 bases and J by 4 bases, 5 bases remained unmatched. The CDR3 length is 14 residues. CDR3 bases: TGTGCCAGCAGTCGTACAGGGGTTAATCAGCCCCAGCATTTT. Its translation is CASSRTGVNQPQHF.

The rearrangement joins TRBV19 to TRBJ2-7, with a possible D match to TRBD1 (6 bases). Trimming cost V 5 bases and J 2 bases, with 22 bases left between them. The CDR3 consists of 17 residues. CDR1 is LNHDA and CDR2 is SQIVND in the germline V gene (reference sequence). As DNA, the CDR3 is TGTGCCAGTAGTCCCCGGAGAGAGGGGGTCGTAACCTACGAGCAGTACTTC. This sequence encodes CASSPRREGVVTYEQYF.

CDR3 in DNA: TGTGCCTGGAGCACGACAGGGTTCACAGATACGCAGTATTTT. Translation gives CAWSTTGFTDTQYF. The rearrangement uses TRBV30 and TRBJ2-3, with 7 bases fitting TRBD1. V trimming: 3 bases; J trimming: 2 bases; junction bases outside the gene matches: 5. The germline V gene encodes CDR1 GTSNPN and CDR2 SVGIG (reference sequence). The CDR3 loop spans 14 amino acids.

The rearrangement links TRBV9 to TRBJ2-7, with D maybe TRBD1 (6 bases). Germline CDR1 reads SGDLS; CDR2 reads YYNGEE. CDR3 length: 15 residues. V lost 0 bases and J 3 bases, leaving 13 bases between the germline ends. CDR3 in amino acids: CASSVGGQKFYEQYF. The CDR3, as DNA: TGTGCCAGCAGCGTAGGAGGACAGAAGTTCTACGAGCAGTACTTC.

The CDR3 sequence is CAIRDRTVTYEQYF. The CDR3 nucleotides read TGTGCCATCAGGGACCGGACAGTAACCTACGAGCAGTACTTC. The chain uses TRBV10-3 and TRBJ2-7; tentatively, D is TRBD1 (6 bases). Germline CDR1 ENHRY, CDR2 SYGVKD. V dropped 6 bases and J dropped 2 bases, with 14 bases sitting between them. CDR3 length: 14 amino acids.

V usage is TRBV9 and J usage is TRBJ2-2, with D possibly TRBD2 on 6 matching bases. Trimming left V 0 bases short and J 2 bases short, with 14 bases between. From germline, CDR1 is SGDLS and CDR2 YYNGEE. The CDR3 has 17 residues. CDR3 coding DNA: TGTGCCAGCAGCGTAGTGGGTAGCGGTTCTAACACCGGGGAGCTGTTTTTT. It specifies CASSVVGSGSNTGELFF.

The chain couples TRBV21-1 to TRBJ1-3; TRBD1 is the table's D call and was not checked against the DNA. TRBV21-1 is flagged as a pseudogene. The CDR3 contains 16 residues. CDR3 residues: CASSNPGQGAGNTIYF. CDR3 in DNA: TGTGCCAGCAGCAATCCGGGACAGGGGGCCGGAAACACCATATATTTT.

The DNA of the CDR3 is TGTGCCATCAGTGAGGGGGTGGGGGCTAACACCGGGGAGCTGTTTTTT. Amino acids: CAISEGVGANTGELFF. The chain carries TRBV10-3 and TRBJ2-2, with D maybe TRBD1 (6 bases). This CDR3 is 16 amino acids long. V dropped 2 bases and J dropped 2 bases, with 12 bases sitting between them. Germline-derived CDR1 and CDR2 are ENHRY and SYGVKD.

This chain's CDR3 is CASSLLGQGQNTIYF. For the CDR3, the DNA is TGTGCCAGCAGCTTACTAGGACAGGGACAGAACACCATATATTTT. V usage is TRBV7-9 and J usage is TRBJ1-3, with 8 bases lining up with TRBD1. The CDR3 has 15 amino acids. Looked up from germline, CDR1 is SEHNR and CDR2 is FQNEAQ (reference sequence). V gave up 2 bases and J gave up 7 bases; unmatched junction bases: 7.

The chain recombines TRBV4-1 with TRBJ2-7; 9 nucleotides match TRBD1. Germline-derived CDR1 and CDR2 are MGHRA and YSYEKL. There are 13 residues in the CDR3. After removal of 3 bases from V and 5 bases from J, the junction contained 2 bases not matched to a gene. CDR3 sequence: CASSQGTGHEQYF. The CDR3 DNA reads TGCGCCAGCAGCCAGGGGACAGGGCACGAGCAGTACTTC.

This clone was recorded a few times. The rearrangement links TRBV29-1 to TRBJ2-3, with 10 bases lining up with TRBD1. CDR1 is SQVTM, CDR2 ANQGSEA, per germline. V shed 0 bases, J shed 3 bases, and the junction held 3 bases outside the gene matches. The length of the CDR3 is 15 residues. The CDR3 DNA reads TGCAGCGTTGAAGAGCGGGACAGGGGAACAGATACGCAGTATTTT. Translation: CSVEERDRGTDTQYF.

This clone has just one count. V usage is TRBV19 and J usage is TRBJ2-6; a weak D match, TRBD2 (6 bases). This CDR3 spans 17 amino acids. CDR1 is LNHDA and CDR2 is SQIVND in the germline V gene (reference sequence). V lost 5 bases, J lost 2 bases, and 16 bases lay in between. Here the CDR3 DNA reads TGTGCCAGTAGTCCTGGGGGACTCGTGGCTGGGGCCAACGTCCTGACTTTC. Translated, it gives CASSPGGLVAGANVLTF.

The DNA for the CDR3 is TGCGCCAGCAGCTTTGGAGGAAGGGTCTACGAGCAGTACTTC. Its protein is CASSFGGRVYEQYF. This chain joins TRBV5-1 and TRBJ2-7; D might be TRBD2 (5 bases). Trimming left V 2 bases short and J 3 bases short, with 12 bases between. The CDR3 totals 14 residues. Germline CDR1 reads SGHRS; CDR2 reads YFSETQ.

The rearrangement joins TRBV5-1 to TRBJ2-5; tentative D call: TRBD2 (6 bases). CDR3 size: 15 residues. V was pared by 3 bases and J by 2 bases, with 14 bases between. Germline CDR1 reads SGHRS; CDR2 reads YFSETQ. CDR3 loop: CASSSSLGGQETQYF. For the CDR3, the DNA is TGCGCCAGCAGCTCCTCTTTGGGGGGTCAAGAGACCCAGTACTTC.

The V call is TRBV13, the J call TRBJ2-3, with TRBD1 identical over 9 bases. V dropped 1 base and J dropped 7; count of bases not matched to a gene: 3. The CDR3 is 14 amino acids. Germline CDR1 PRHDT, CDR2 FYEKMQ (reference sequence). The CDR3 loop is CASSLAGQGNTQYF. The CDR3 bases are TGTGCCAGCAGCTTAGCGGGACAGGGCAATACGCAGTATTTT. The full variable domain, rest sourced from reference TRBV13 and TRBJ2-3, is AAGVIQSPRHLIKEKRETATLKCYPIPRHDTVYWYQQGPGQDPQFLISFYEKMQSDKGSIPDRFSAQQFSDYHSELNMSSLELGDSALYFCASSLAGQGNTQYFGPGTRLTVL.

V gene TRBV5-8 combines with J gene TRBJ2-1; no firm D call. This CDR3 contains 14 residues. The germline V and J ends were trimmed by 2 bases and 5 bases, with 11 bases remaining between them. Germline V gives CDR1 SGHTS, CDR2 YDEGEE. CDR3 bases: TGTGCCAGCAGCTTACGGTACAGCAACAATGAGCAGTTCTTC. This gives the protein CASSLRYSNNEQFF.

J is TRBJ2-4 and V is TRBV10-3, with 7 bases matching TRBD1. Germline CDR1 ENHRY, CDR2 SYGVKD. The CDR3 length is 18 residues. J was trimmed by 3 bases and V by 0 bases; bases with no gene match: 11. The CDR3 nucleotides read TGTGCCATCAGTGAGTCAATACCGACAGGGTCGGGCAAAAACATTCAGTACTTC. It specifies CAISESIPTGSGKNIQYF.

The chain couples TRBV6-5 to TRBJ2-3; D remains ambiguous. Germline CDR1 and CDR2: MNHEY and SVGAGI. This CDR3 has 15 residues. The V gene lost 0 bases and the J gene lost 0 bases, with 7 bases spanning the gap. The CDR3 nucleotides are TGTGCCAGCAGTTACTCGCGAGGCAGCACAGATACGCAGTATTTT. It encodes CASSYSRGSTDTQYF.

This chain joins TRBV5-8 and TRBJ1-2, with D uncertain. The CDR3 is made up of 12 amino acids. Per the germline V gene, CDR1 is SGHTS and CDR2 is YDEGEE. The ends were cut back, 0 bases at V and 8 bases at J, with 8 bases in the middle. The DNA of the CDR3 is TGTGCCAGCAGCTTGGGGTTTCGGGGCTACACCTTC. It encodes CASSLGFRGYTF.

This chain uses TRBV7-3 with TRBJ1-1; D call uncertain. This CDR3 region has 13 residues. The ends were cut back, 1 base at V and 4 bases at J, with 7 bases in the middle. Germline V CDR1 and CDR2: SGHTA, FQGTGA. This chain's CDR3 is CASSLSRSTEAFF. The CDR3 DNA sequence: TGTGCCAGCAGCTTAAGTCGGAGCACTGAAGCTTTCTTT.

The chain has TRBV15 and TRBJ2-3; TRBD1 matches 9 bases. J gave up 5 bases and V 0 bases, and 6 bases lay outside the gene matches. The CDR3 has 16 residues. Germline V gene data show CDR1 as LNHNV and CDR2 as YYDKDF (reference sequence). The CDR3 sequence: CATSRELGQGRDTQYF. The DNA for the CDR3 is TGTGCCACCAGCAGAGAGTTGGGACAGGGTCGAGATACGCAGTATTTT.